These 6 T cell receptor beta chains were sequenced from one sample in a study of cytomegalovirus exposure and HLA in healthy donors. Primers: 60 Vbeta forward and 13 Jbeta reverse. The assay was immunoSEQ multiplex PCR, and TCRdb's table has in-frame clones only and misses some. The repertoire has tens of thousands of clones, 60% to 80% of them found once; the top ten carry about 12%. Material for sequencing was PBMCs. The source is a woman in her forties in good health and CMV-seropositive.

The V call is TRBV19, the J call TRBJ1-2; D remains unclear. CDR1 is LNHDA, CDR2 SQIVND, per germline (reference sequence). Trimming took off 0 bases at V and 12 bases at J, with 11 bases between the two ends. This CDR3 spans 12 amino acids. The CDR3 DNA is TGTGCCAGTAGTATAGATCTTACACCGAACACCTTC. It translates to CASSIDLTPNTF.

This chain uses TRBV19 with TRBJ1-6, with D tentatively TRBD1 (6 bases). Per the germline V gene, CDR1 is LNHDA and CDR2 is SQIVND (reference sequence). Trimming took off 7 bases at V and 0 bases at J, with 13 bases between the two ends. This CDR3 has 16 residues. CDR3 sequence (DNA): TGTGCCAGTATGGGACAAACGAGCTCCTATAATTCACCCCTCCACTTT. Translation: CASMGQTSSYNSPLHF.

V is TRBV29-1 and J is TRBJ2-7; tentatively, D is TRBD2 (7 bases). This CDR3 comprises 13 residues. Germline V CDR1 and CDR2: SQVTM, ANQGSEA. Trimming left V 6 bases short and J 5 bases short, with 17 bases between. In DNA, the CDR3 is TGCAGCGTGGGTAGGGGGGGGAGGAACGAGCAGTACTTC. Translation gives CSVGRGGRNEQYF.

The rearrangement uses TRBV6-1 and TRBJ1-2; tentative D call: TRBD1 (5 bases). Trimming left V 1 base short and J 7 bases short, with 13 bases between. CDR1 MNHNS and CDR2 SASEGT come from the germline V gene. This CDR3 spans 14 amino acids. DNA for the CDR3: TGTGCCAGCAGTGAAGGTGGGGGGGTCGTTGGCTACACCTTC. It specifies CASSEGGGVVGYTF.

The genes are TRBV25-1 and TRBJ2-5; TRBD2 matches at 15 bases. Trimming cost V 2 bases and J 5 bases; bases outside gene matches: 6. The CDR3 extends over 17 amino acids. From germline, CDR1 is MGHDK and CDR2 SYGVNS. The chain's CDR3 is CASSEGGTSGGRETQYF. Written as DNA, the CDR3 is TGTGCCAGCAGTGAAGGGGGGACTAGCGGGGGGCGTGAGACCCAGTACTTC.

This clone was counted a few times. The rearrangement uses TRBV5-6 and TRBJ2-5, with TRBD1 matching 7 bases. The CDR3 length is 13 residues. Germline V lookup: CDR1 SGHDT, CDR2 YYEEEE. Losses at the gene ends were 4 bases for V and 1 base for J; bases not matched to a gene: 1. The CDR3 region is CASSRQGQETQYF. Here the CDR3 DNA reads TGTGCCAGCAGCAGACAGGGCCAAGAGACCCAGTACTTC.